These 20 T cell receptor beta chains came from one sample sequenced in a study of siplizumab effects on memory and regulatory T cells (dated by TCRdb to the late 2010s). Library method: the immunoSEQ multiplex PCR assay. As stored in TCRdb, this immuneACCESS dataset retains in-frame rearrangements with V and J assigned. A fraction of the clones does not appear; measured against another copy, unresolved V genes explain less than half of the discrepancy, and the remainder lacks a known reason. Here the sample has 50,000 to 55,000 clones; approximately 97% occur a single time. Approximately 0.59% of the sample is in the top ten clones. Material for sequencing was naive CD4+ T cells sorted from blood. The cell subset or site label, as the study defines it: unstimulated naive T cells. Receptor source: a human donor in good health.

In this sample, this clone turned up once. The chain is built from TRBV5-1 and TRBJ2-1; D possibly corresponds to TRBD2 (7 bases). Germline V gene lookup returns CDR1 SGHRS and CDR2 YFSETQ. The CDR3 sequence is 15 residues long. V lost 8 bases to trimming and J lost 2 bases, with 17 bases between them. CDR3 in amino acids: CARIRGGGPYNEQFF. CDR3 bases: TGCGCCAGAATCCGGGGAGGGGGGCCCTACAATGAGCAGTTCTTC.

The chain recombines TRBV5-1 with TRBJ2-3; 10 nucleotides agree with TRBD2. CDR1 and CDR2 (germline): SGHRS, YFSETQ. This CDR3 is built from 16 residues. The ends lost 3 bases at V and 2 bases at J; junction bases unmatched: 6. CDR3 protein: CASSYPSGSFTDTQYF. In nucleotides, the CDR3 is TGCGCCAGCAGCTATCCTAGCGGGAGCTTCACAGATACGCAGTATTTT. The full variable domain, with the rest looked up from reference TRBV5-1 and TRBJ2-3, is KAGVTQTPRYLIKTRGQQVTLSCSPISGHRSVSWYQQTPGQGLQFLFEYFSETQRNKGNFPGRFSGRQFSNSRSEMNVSTLELGDSALYLCASSYPSGSFTDTQYFGPGTRLTVL.

J is TRBJ2-2 and V is TRBV19; 10 bases fit TRBD1. The trim removed 4 bases at V and 6 bases at J, leaving 2 bases unmatched. The CDR3 length is 14 residues. The germline gives CDR1 LNHDA, CDR2 SQIVND (reference sequence). The CDR3 sequence is CASSRGQGPGELFF. Written as DNA, the CDR3 is TGTGCCAGTAGTAGGGGACAGGGGCCCGGGGAGCTGTTTTTT.

The rearrangement uses TRBV6-5 and TRBJ2-1; TRBD2 aligns across 9 bases. The CDR3 is 15 amino acids. The J segment lost 3 bases and the V segment lost 6 bases, leaving 6 bases of the junction unmatched. CDR1 and CDR2 from the germline V gene are MNHEY and SVGAGI. This CDR3 is CASRPLAGVYNEQFF. The CDR3 DNA is TGTGCCAGCAGACCCTTAGCGGGAGTCTACAATGAGCAGTTCTTC.

This clone was picked up one time. V usage is TRBV5-4 and J usage is TRBJ2-3; 13 bases match TRBD2. The ends lost 3 bases at V and 4 bases at J; junction bases unmatched: 11. The V gene's germline CDR1 is SGHNT and CDR2 YYREEE (reference sequence). The CDR3 loop spans 18 amino acids. The CDR3 sequence: CASSSGLAGDGVADTQYF. The CDR3, as DNA: TGTGCCAGCAGCTCCGGACTAGCGGGGGACGGAGTGGCAGATACGCAGTATTTT.

A note on this clone: One junction end disagrees with the germline gene, perhaps due to a read error. The V gene is TRBV19, the J gene TRBJ2-2, with TRBD2 as a possible D gene (5 bases). The CDR3 contains 15 residues. Per the germline V gene, CDR1 is LNHDA and CDR2 is SQIVND (reference sequence). The CDR3 bases are TGTGCCAGTAATATAAAGAACACGGGGACCGGGGAGCTGTTTTTT. This encodes CASNIKNTGTGELFF. The full variable domain, its missing parts supplied by reference TRBV19 and TRBJ2-2, is DGGITQSPKYLFRKEGQNVTLSCEQNLNHDAMYWYRQDPGQGLRLIYYSQIVNDFQKGDIAEGYSVSREKKESFPLTVTSAQKNPTAFYLCASNIKNTGTGELFFGEGSRLTVL.

The chain employs TRBV6-5 and TRBJ1-5; D is ambiguous. V lost 6 bases to trimming and J lost 7 bases, with 16 bases between them. Germline loops: CDR1 MNHEY, CDR2 SVGAGI. The CDR3 runs 14 residues. The DNA of the CDR3 is TGTGCCAGCAGCCTCGGTCGAGTAGGCCAGCCCCAGCATTTT. It codes for CASSLGRVGQPQHF.

The chain employs TRBV28 and TRBJ2-3; TRBD2 aligns across 7 bases. The germline V gene has CDR1 MDHEN and CDR2 SYDVKM. J lost 2 bases, V lost 3 bases, and 14 bases had no gene match. The CDR3 loop spans 18 amino acids. CDR3 protein: CASSFGRRLADLTDTQYF. The CDR3 DNA reads as TGTGCCAGCAGTTTCGGCAGACGACTAGCCGACCTCACAGATACGCAGTATTTT.

This chain links TRBV18 with TRBJ2-2, with a tentative D call TRBD2 (6 bases). The CDR3 is 15 amino acids. CDR1 is KGHSH and CDR2 is LQKENI in the germline V gene. V dropped 6 bases and J dropped 3 bases, with 14 bases sitting between them. The CDR3 DNA reads as TGTGCCAGCTCGACCCGGGCTAGCGACACCGGGGAGCTGTTTTTT. This sequence encodes CASSTRASDTGELFF.

This chain joins TRBV5-4 and TRBJ1-2, with a weak D call TRBD1 (6 bases). CDR3 length: 14 amino acids. V lost 0 bases to trimming and J lost 2 bases, with 8 bases between them. Germline CDR1 is SGHNT and CDR2 is YYREEE (reference sequence). Written as DNA, the CDR3 is TGTGCCAGCAGCTTGGGACAGGAGAACTATGGCTACACCTTC. Translation: CASSLGQENYGYTF.

This chain links TRBV28 with TRBJ2-7; possible D gene TRBD2, 6 bases. Germline V gives CDR1 MDHEN, CDR2 SYDVKM. V was shortened by 8 bases and J by 1 base, with 15 bases between the two germline ends. This CDR3 has 14 amino acids. This chain's CDR3 is CASSRERASYEQYF. In DNA form, the CDR3 reads TGTGCCAGCTCTCGAGAGCGGGCTTCCTACGAGCAGTACTTC.

The chain links TRBV7-2 to TRBJ2-7; D unclear. Trimming removed 10 bases at V and 1 base at J, with 14 bases between. This CDR3 is 13 amino acids long. Per the germline V gene, CDR1 is SGHTA and CDR2 is FQGNSA. CDR3 loop: CANIQRLSYEQYF. CDR3 coding DNA: TGTGCCAACATACAGAGACTTTCCTACGAGCAGTACTTC. The variable domain in full, with the rest retrieved from reference TRBV7-2 and TRBJ2-7, is GAGVSQSPSNKVTEKGKDVELRCDPISGHTALYWYRQSLGQGLEFLIYFQGNSAPDKSGLPSDRFSAERTGGSVSTLTIQRTQQEDSAVYLCANIQRLSYEQYFGPGTRLTVT.

V gene TRBV4-3 combines with J gene TRBJ2-5, with 8 nucleotides matching TRBD2. Germline V lookup: CDR1 LGHNA, CDR2 YSLEER. The J segment lost 5 bases and the V segment lost 1 base, leaving 6 bases of the junction unmatched. The CDR3 has 15 residues. CDR3 DNA: TGCGCCAGCAGCCAAGGCGGGACTAGGTGGGAGACCCAGTACTTC. This encodes CASSQGGTRWETQYF.

The chain is built from TRBV18 and TRBJ1-4, with D hard to call. Germline V lookup: CDR1 KGHSH, CDR2 LQKENI. CDR3 size: 15 residues. Trimming removed 1 base from V and 8 bases from J, with 14 bases in between. The DNA for the CDR3 is TGTGCCAGCTCACCACGGGCAGCCCGAGGGGAAAAACTGTTTTTT. Its translation: CASSPRAARGEKLFF.

DNA of the CDR3: TGTGCCAGCAGCTTCGACAGGGGGAATCAGCCCCAGCATTTT. Translating it yields CASSFDRGNQPQHF. The V call is TRBV7-9, the J call TRBJ1-5, with 9 nucleotides matching TRBD1. The V gene end was trimmed by 3 bases and the J gene end by 4 bases; junction bases not matched to a gene: 1. CDR3 length: 14 amino acids. CDR1 and CDR2 (germline): SEHNR, FQNEAQ (reference sequence).

The chain joins TRBV7-9 to TRBJ2-5, with a possible D match to TRBD1 (5 bases). The germline CDR1 and CDR2 sequences are SEHNR and FQNEAQ (reference sequence). Trimming cost V 1 base and J 1 base, with 7 bases left between them. The CDR3 extends over 14 amino acids. CDR3 DNA: TGTGCCAGCAGCTTAGTCACAGGCCAAGAGACCCAGTACTTC. This sequence encodes CASSLVTGQETQYF.

The chain uses TRBV6-1 and TRBJ2-3; 10 nucleotides agree with TRBD2. Germline-derived CDR1 and CDR2 are MNHNS and SASEGT. The J segment lost 0 bases and the V segment lost 5 bases, leaving 2 bases of the junction unmatched. The CDR3 consists of 15 residues. This CDR3 is CASSQLAGSTDTQYF. CDR3 sequence (DNA): TGTGCCAGCAGTCAACTAGCGGGAAGCACAGATACGCAGTATTTT.

This chain connects TRBV18 to TRBJ1-2, with D possibly matching TRBD1 (6 bases). The CDR3 extends over 13 amino acids. Between the trimmed V and J ends, which lost 3 bases and 6 bases, there was a span of 11 bases. The germline gives CDR1 KGHSH, CDR2 LQKENI. CDR3 in DNA: TGTGCCAGCTCACCGGGGGCAGGGGATGGCTACACCTTC. Its translation is CASSPGAGDGYTF.

The chain joins TRBV5-1 to TRBJ2-3; D is ambiguous. The germline V and J ends were trimmed by 6 bases and 7 bases, with 15 bases remaining between them. Germline loops: CDR1 SGHRS, CDR2 YFSETQ. This CDR3 has 13 residues. CDR3 coding DNA: TGCGCCAGCACGGGCGCCTCACAGTATACGCAGTATTTT. This sequence encodes CASTGASQYTQYF.

The V gene is TRBV5-1, the J gene TRBJ1-1; D is possibly TRBD1 (5 bases). Deletions cut 5 bases from V and 1 base from J, with 9 bases between. The CDR3 is made up of 13 amino acids. Germline CDR1 SGHRS, CDR2 YFSETQ. DNA for the CDR3: TGCGCCAGCAGGTCCCAGGGGAACACTGAAGCTTTCTTT. Amino acid sequence: CASRSQGNTEAFF.